The 20 T cell receptor beta chains below were found in one sample sequenced in a study of blood T cell repertoires in COVID-19. Sequencing used immunoSEQ multiplex PCR; TCRdb keeps in-frame clones, though not all of them. The data contain about 190,000 clones, around 85% of them singletons. Sequenced sample: peripheral blood. Every receptor here comes from a woman between 45 and 60 years old with acute or convalescent COVID-19.

The chain recombines TRBV23-1 with TRBJ2-2; 8 bases are a match to TRBD2. TRBV23-1 is an ORF; its function is uncertain. V shed 4 bases, J shed 3 bases, and the junction held 10 bases outside the gene matches. This CDR3 comprises 17 residues. The CDR3 protein is CASSPARREGDTGELFF. CDR3 nucleotides: TGCGCCAGCAGTCCAGCGCGACGGGAGGGTGACACCGGGGAGCTGTTTTTT.

V gene TRBV6-5 combines with J gene TRBJ2-7; 7 bases line up with TRBD1. Germline CDR1 MNHEY, CDR2 SVGAGI. V lost 0 bases to trimming and J lost 1 base; unmatched junction nucleotides: 3. This CDR3 is 15 amino acids long. The CDR3 sequence is CASSYSRQGSYEQYF. CDR3 in DNA: TGTGCCAGCAGTTACTCCCGACAGGGATCCTACGAGCAGTACTTC.

The gene calls are TRBV5-1 and TRBJ2-7, with TRBD2 identical over 10 bases. The CDR3 length is 14 residues. CDR1 is SGHRS, CDR2 YFSETQ, per germline. Losses at the gene ends were 2 bases for V and 4 bases for J; bases not matched to a gene: 3. CDR3 in amino acids: CASSLAGGKYEQYF. CDR3 DNA: TGCGCCAGCAGCTTAGCGGGGGGGAAGTACGAGCAGTACTTC.

In its sample, this clone was seen a few times. CDR3 nucleotides: TGTGCCACCAGTGATTTGCAGGGGACAGGGAAGTACGAGCAGTACTTC. This encodes CATSDLQGTGKYEQYF. This chain uses TRBV24-1 with TRBJ2-7; TRBD1 matches at 9 bases. CDR3 length: 16 amino acids. The germline CDR1 and CDR2 sequences are KGHDR and SFDVKD. Germline trimming cut 0 bases from V and 4 bases from J; bases unmatched to any gene: 6.

This chain connects TRBV27 to TRBJ2-1; 10 bases align to TRBD2. V lost 7 bases and J lost 5; bases outside the gene matches: 5. The CDR3 runs to 14 residues. Germline assignment: CDR1 MNHEY and CDR2 SMNVEV (reference sequence). The CDR3 coding sequence is TGTGCCAGCAAACGGACTAGCGGTAACAATGAGCAGTTCTTC. This codes for CASKRTSGNNEQFF.

This clone occurred once. The J gene is TRBJ2-2, the V gene TRBV6-6; unclear D gene. Germline V gives CDR1 MNHNY, CDR2 SVGAGI (reference sequence). Deletions cut 6 bases from V and 6 bases from J, with 8 bases between. CDR3 size: 12 residues. The CDR3 DNA is TGTGCCAGCAGGTTACTCCCCGGGGAGCTGTTTTTT. As protein: CASRLLPGELFF.

The chain links TRBV7-2 to TRBJ2-2; TRBD1 matches 8 bases. The ends lost 1 base at V and 1 base at J; junction bases unmatched: 2. CDR1 SGHTA and CDR2 FQGNSA come from the germline V gene. The CDR3 totals 16 residues. DNA of the CDR3: TGTGCCAGCAGCTTAGTTACAGGGGGGAACACCGGGGAGCTGTTTTTT. Its translation: CASSLVTGGNTGELFF.

The rearrangement links TRBV10-2 to TRBJ2-7, with TRBD1 identical over 9 bases. The CDR3 sequence is 14 residues long. Losses at the gene ends were 7 bases for V and 3 bases for J; bases not matched to a gene: 7. Germline V gene data show CDR1 as WSHSY and CDR2 as SAAADI. The chain's CDR3 is CASNGQGSVYEQYF. In nucleotides, the CDR3 is TGCGCCAGCAATGGACAGGGGTCGGTCTACGAGCAGTACTTC.

This clone occurred a few times. One end of the junction fails to match germline, which may point to a read error. The chain couples TRBV11-2 to TRBJ1-2; 7 nucleotides match TRBD1. The CDR3 covers 12 residues. Germline V gene data show CDR1 as SGHAT and CDR2 as FQNNGV. The DNA for the CDR3 is TGTGCCAGCAGCTCGGGACAGACCACCATCCTCTTC. It is translated as CASSSGQTTILF.

The chain is built from TRBV30 and TRBJ2-1; TRBD1 matches at 7 bases. V dropped 8 bases and J dropped 0; count of bases not matched to a gene: 10. CDR1 is GTSNPN and CDR2 is SVGIG in the germline V gene (reference sequence). CDR3 length: 15 residues. The CDR3, as DNA: TGTGCCATGGGACAGATTATCATCTCCTACAATGAGCAGTTCTTC. This sequence encodes CAMGQIIISYNEQFF.

The rearrangement uses TRBV28 and TRBJ1-4; TRBD1 is a possible D gene (5 bases). Germline V gives CDR1 MDHEN, CDR2 SYDVKM. V lost 7 bases to trimming and J lost 3 bases, with 15 bases between them. The CDR3 is 15 amino acids. The CDR3 reads CASTAGGVANEKLFF. CDR3 nucleotide sequence: TGTGCCAGCACCGCCGGAGGGGTCGCTAATGAAAAACTGTTTTTT.

This clone was counted only a few times. The CDR3 bases are TGTGCCAGTAGTACTGCGCTTAGCGGGAGTCCCAATGAGCAGTTCTTC. It translates to CASSTALSGSPNEQFF. This chain links TRBV19 with TRBJ2-1, with 9 bases matching TRBD2. Per the germline V gene, CDR1 is LNHDA and CDR2 is SQIVND (reference sequence). Trimming took 4 bases from V and 6 from J; bases not matched to a gene: 10. The CDR3 runs to 16 residues.

On this clone itself: In the same sample, other DNA sequences code for this CDR3. The chain uses TRBV6-5 and TRBJ2-6; tentatively, D is TRBD2 (5 bases). With 5 bases removed from V and 1 base from J, the gap between germline ends came to 9 bases. The V gene's germline CDR1 is MNHEY and CDR2 SVGAGI. CDR3 length equals 15 residues. The DNA of the CDR3 is TGTGCCAGCAGTCTAACGGGATCTGGGGCCAACGTCCTGACTTTC. Residues: CASSLTGSGANVLTF.

In this sample, this clone turned up once. The rearrangement uses TRBV11-2 and TRBJ2-3; TRBD2 matches at 9 bases. Per germline, CDR1 SGHAT and CDR2 FQNNGV. The CDR3 totals 17 residues. The ends lost 5 bases at V and 1 base at J; junction bases unmatched: 10. The DNA of the CDR3 is TGTGCCAGCAGCCTAAGAGTCGCTAGCGGGGGCACAGATACGCAGTATTTT. Translated: CASSLRVASGGTDTQYF.

The genes are TRBV29-1 and TRBJ2-1; TRBD1 matches 9 bases. The V gene's germline CDR1 is SQVTM and CDR2 ANQGSEA. V shed 5 bases, J shed 6 bases, and the junction held 17 bases outside the gene matches. The CDR3 is 17 amino acids. Here the CDR3 DNA reads TGCAGCGTTTGTCCATGGACAGGGGCTCGAGGTTGCAATGAGCAGTTCTTC. It encodes CSVCPWTGARGCNEQFF.

On this clone: Other DNA variants within this sample encode the same CDR3. The chain has TRBV18 and TRBJ1-4; a weak D match, TRBD1 (5 bases). Trimming took off 2 bases at V and 7 bases at J, with 14 bases between the two ends. Germline CDR1 is KGHSH and CDR2 is LQKENI. There are 15 residues in the CDR3. The DNA of the CDR3 is TGTGCCAGCTCACCAACCGGCCAGGGTGGTGAAAAACTGTTTTTT. It yields the protein CASSPTGQGGEKLFF.

The chain combines TRBV9 with TRBJ1-3; D is unresolved. From germline, CDR1 is SGDLS and CDR2 YYNGEE. The CDR3 is 14 amino acids. The germline V and J ends were trimmed by 8 bases and 0 bases, with 12 bases remaining between them. The CDR3 sequence is CASGTAVSGNTIYF. DNA of the CDR3: TGTGCCAGTGGAACAGCCGTCTCTGGAAACACCATATATTTT.

The chain couples TRBV27 to TRBJ2-3, with TRBD2 matching over 7 bases. V lost 6 bases, J lost 2 bases, and 8 bases stayed unmatched. CDR1 and CDR2 from the germline V gene are MNHEY and SMNVEV (reference sequence). The CDR3 has 15 residues. The CDR3 nucleotides read TGTGCCAGCAGCTACACTAGCGTACCCACAGATACGCAGTATTTT. This sequence encodes CASSYTSVPTDTQYF.

The genes are TRBV28 and TRBJ1-1, with 7 nucleotides matching TRBD1. Germline CDR1 and CDR2: MDHEN and SYDVKM. The CDR3 runs to 13 residues. Trimming cost V 10 bases and J 5 bases; bases outside gene matches: 10. CDR3 coding DNA: TGTGCCACCACGACAGGGCTGGTGACTGAAGCTTTCTTT. Translation gives CATTTGLVTEAFF.

The chain recombines TRBV28 with TRBJ1-4; D is ambiguous. This CDR3 spans 11 amino acids. Per the germline V gene, CDR1 is MDHEN and CDR2 is SYDVKM. Trimming cost V 6 bases and J 7 bases, with 6 bases left between them. CDR3: CASSPGEKLFF. The CDR3 DNA follows: TGTGCCAGCAGCCCAGGTGAAAAACTGTTTTTT. Variable domain in full (rest from reference TRBV28 and TRBJ1-4): DVKVTQSSRYLVKRTGEKVFLECVQDMDHENMFWYRQDPGLGLRLIYFSYDVKMKEKGDIPEGYSVSREKKERFSLILESASTNQTSMYLCASSPGEKLFFGSGTQLSVL.